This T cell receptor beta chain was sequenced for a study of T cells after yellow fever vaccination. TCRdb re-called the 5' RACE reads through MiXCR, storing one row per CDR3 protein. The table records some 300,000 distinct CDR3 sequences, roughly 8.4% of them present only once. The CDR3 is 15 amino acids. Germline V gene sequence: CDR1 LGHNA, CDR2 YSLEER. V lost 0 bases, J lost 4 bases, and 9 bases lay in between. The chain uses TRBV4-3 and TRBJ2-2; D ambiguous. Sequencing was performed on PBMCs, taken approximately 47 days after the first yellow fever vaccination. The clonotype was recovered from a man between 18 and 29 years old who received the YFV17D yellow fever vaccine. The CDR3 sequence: CASSQERAATGELFF. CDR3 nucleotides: TGCGCCAGCAGCCAAGAAAGGGCGGCCACCGGGGAGCTGTTTTTT.